This T cell receptor (beta chain) was found in a study of T cell responses to AZD1222 COVID-19 vaccine. Sequenced by immunoSEQ multiplex PCR; TCRdb stores in-frame clones only, minus some. The data hold 100,000 to 140,000 clones, with about 92% observed a single time. Overall study findings and caveats: Recipients of two AZD1222 doses showed rising Spike-specific TCR breadth and depth. Possibly, clonal diversity was underestimated; donors were largely white British and included more females.

Concerning this clone: Its antigen is not known.

CDR1 and CDR2 from the germline V gene are GTSNPN and SVGIG (reference sequence). CDR3 length: 10 amino acids. Trimming took off 5 bases at V and 7 bases at J, with 6 bases between the two ends. The V gene is TRBV30, the J gene TRBJ1-3, with D unresolved. The clonotype was recovered from an adult who received the AZD1222 COVID-19 vaccine. The starting material was peripheral blood, obtained 28 days after the second AZD1222 dose. CDR3 protein: CAWSSNTIYF. The CDR3 nucleotides read TGTGCCTGGTCATCGAACACCATATATTTT.